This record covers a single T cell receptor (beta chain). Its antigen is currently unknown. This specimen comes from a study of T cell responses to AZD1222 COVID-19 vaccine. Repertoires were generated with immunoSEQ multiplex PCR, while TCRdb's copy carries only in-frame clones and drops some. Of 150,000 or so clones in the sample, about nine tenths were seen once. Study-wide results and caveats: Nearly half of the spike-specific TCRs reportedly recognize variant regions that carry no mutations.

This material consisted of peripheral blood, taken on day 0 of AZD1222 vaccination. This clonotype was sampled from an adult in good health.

As DNA, the CDR3 is TGTGCCAGCAGGGGACCTATCAACTACGAGCAGTACTTC. Its translation is CASRGPINYEQYF. V is TRBV6-5 and J is TRBJ2-7; D is possibly TRBD1 or TRBD2 (5 bases each). Looked up from germline, CDR1 is MNHEY and CDR2 is SVGAGI. Trimming pared 6 bases from V and 3 bases from J, leaving 12 bases between. The CDR3 runs 13 residues.